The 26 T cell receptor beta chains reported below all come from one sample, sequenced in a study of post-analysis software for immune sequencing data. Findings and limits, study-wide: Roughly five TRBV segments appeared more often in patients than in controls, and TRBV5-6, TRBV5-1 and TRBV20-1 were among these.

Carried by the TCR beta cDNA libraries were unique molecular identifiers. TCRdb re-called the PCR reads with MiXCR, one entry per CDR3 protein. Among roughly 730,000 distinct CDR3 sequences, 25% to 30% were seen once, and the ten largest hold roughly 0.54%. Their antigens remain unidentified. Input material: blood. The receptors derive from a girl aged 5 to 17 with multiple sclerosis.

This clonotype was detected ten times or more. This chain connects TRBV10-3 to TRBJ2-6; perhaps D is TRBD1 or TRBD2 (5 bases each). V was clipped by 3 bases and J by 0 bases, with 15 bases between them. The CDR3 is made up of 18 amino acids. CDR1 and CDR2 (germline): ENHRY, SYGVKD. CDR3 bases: TGTGCCATCAGTGACCGGGACGGAAGACTCTCTGGGGCCAACGTCCTGACTTTC. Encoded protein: CAISDRDGRLSGANVLTF.

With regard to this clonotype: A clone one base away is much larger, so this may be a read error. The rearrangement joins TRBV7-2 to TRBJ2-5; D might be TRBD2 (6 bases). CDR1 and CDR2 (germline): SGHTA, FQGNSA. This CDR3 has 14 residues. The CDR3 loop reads CACSLARGSETQYF. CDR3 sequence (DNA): TGTGCCTGCAGCTTAGCTCGGGGGAGTGAGACCCAGTACTTC.

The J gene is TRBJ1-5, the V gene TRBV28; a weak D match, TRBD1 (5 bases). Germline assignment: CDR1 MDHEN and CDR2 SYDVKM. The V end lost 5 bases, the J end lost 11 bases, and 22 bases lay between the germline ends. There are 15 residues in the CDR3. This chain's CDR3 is CASSTRGLDLGAQHF. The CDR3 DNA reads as TGTGCCAGCAGTACGCGGGGACTAGACTTAGGGGCCCAGCATTTT.

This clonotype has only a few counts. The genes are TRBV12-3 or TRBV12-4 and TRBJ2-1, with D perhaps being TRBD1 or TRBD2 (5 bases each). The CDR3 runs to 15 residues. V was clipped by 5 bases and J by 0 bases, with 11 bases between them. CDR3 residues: CASSTGASSYNEQFF. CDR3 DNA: TGTGCCAGCAGTACCGGGGCCTCCTCCTACAATGAGCAGTTCTTC.

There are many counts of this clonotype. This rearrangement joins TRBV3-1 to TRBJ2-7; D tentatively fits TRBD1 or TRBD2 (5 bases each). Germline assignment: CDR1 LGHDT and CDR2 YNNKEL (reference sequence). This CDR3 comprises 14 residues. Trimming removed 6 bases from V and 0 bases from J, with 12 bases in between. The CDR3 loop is CASRQRGRSYEQYF. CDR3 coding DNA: TGTGCCAGCAGACAAAGGGGACGCTCCTACGAGCAGTACTTC.

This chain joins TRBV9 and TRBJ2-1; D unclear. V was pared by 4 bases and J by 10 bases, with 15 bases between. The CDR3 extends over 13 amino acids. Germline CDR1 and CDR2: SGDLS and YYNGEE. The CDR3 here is CASSFTPSREQFF. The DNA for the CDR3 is TGTGCCAGCAGCTTCACTCCGAGCAGAGAGCAGTTCTTC.

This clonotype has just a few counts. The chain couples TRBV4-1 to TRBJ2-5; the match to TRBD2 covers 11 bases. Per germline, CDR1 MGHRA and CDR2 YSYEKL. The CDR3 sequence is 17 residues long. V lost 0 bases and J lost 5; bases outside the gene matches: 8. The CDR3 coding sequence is TGCGCCAGCAGCCAAGAGGGATCACTAGCGGGAGTGGAGACCCAGTACTTC. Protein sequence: CASSQEGSLAGVETQYF.

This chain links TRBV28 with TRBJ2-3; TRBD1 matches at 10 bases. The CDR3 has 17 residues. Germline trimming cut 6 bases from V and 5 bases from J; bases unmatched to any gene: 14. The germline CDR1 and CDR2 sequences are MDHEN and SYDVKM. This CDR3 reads CASSFPSRDRGIDTQYF. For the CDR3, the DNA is TGTGCCAGCAGCTTTCCTAGCCGGGACAGGGGAATAGATACGCAGTATTTT.

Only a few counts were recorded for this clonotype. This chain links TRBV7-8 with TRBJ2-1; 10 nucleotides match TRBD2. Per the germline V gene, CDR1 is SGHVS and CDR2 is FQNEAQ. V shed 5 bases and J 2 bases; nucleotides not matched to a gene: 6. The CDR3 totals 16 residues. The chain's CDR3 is CASSPSGSVPYNEQFF. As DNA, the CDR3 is TGTGCCAGCAGCCCTAGCGGGAGTGTCCCCTACAATGAGCAGTTCTTC.

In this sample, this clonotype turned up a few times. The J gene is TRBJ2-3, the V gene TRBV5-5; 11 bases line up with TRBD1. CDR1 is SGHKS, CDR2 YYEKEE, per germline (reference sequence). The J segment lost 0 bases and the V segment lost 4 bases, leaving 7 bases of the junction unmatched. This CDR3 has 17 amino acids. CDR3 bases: TGTGCCAGCAGCCCCCGGGACAGGGGGTTCAGCACAGATACGCAGTATTTT. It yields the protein CASSPRDRGFSTDTQYF.

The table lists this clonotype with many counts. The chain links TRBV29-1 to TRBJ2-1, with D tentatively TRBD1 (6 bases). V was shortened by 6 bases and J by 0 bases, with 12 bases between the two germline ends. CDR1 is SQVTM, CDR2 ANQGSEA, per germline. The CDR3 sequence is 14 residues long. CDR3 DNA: TGCAGCGTGGACAGCAAGAGCTCCTACAATGAGCAGTTCTTC. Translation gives CSVDSKSSYNEQFF.

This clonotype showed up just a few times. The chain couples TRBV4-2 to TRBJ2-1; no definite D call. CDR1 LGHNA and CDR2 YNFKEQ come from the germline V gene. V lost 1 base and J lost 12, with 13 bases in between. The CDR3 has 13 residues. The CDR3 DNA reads TGTGCCAGCAGCCAAGCTAGGGTAGACCCGCAGTTCTTC. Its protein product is CASSQARVDPQFF.

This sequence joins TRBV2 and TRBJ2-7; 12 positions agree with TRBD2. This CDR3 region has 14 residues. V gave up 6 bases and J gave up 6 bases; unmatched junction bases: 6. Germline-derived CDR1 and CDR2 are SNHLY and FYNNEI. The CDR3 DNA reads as TGTGCCAGCAGGGGGCTAGCGGGAGGGTCCGAGCAGTACTTC. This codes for CASRGLAGGSEQYF.

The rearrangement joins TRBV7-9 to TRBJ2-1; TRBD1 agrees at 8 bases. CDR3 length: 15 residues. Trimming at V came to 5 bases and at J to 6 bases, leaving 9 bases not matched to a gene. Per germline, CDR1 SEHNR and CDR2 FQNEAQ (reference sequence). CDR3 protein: CASSPKQGEINEQFF. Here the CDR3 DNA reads TGTGCCAGCAGCCCGAAACAGGGGGAAATCAATGAGCAGTTCTTC.

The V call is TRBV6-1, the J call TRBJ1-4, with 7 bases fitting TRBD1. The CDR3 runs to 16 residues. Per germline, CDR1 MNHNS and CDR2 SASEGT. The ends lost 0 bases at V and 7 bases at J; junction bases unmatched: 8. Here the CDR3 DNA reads TGTGCCAGCAGTGAAGCGTCTGCAGGGGGTGGTGAAAAACTGTTTTTT. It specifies CASSEASAGGGEKLFF.

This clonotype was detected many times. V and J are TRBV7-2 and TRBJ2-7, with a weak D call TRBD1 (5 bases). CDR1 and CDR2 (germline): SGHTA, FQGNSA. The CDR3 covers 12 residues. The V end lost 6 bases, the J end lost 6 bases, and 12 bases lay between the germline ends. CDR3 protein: CASSPTGLEQYF. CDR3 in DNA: TGTGCCAGCAGTCCTACAGGTCTCGAGCAGTACTTC.

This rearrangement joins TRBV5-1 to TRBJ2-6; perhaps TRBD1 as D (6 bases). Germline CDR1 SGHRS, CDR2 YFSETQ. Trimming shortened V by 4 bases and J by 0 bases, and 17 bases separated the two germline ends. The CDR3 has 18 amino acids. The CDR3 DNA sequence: TGCGCCAGCAGCCCCGGACAGAGTATTTACTCTGGGGCCAACGTCCTGACTTTC. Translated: CASSPGQSIYSGANVLTF. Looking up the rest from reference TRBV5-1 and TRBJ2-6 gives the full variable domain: KAGVTQTPRYLIKTRGQQVTLSCSPISGHRSVSWYQQTPGQGLQFLFEYFSETQRNKGNFPGRFSGRQFSNSRSEMNVSTLELGDSALYLCASSPGQSIYSGANVLTFGAGSRLTVL.

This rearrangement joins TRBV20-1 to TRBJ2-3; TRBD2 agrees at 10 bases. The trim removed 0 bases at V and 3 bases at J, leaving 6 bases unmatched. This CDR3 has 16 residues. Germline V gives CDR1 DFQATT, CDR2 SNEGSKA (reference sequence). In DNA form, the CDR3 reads TGCAGTGCTAGAGATCCCCTAGCGGGGGAAACAGATACGCAGTATTTT. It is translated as CSARDPLAGETDTQYF.

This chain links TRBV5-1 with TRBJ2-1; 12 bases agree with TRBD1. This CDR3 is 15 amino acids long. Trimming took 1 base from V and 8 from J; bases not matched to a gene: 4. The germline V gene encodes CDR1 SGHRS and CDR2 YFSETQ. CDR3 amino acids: CASSLRGQGAYEQFF. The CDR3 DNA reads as TGCGCCAGCAGCTTGCGGGGACAGGGGGCCTATGAGCAGTTCTTC.

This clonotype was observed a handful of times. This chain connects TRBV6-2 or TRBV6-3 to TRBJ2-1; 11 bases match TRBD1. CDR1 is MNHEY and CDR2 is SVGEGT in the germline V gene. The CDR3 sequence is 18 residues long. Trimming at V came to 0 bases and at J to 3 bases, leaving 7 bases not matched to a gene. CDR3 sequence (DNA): TGTGCCAGCAGTTACTCGGTCCCGGGGACAGGGGGCTACAATGAGCAGTTCTTC. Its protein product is CASSYSVPGTGGYNEQFF.

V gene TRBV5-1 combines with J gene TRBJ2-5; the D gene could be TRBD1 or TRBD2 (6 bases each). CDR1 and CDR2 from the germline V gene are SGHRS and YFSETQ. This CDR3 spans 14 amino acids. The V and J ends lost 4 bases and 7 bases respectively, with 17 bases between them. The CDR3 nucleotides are TGCGCCAGCAGCCCCGACGTCGAGGGGGGGACCCAGTACTTC. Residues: CASSPDVEGGTQYF.

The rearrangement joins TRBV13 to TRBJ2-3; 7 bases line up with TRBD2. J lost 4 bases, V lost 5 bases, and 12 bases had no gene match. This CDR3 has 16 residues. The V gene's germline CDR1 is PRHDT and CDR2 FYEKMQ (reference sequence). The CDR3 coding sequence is TGTGCCAGCAGCCCACTATTGGGGGGGATCCCAGATACGCAGTATTTT. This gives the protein CASSPLLGGIPDTQYF.

The CDR3 spells CASSLDFPTPGSEQYF. CDR3 sequence (DNA): TGTGCCAGCAGCTTAGACTTTCCCACACCTGGGTCCGAGCAGTACTTC. The chain carries TRBV7-9 and TRBJ2-5; the D is unclear. The J call could be wrong; TRBJ2-7 is a better fit for the DNA end. CDR3 length: 16 amino acids. From germline, CDR1 is SEHNR and CDR2 FQNEAQ (reference sequence).

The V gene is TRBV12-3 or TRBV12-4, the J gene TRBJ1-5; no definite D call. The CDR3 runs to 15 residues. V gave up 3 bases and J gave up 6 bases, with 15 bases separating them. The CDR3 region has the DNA TGTGCCAGCAGTTTTAGAGCCCCAACCGGTCAGCCCCAGCATTTT. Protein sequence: CASSFRAPTGQPQHF.

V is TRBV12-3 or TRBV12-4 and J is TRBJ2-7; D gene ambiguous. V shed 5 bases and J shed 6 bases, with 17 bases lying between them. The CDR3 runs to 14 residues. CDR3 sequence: CASSPGLPAGEQYF. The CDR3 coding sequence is TGTGCCAGCAGTCCCGGATTACCGGCAGGCGAGCAGTACTTC.

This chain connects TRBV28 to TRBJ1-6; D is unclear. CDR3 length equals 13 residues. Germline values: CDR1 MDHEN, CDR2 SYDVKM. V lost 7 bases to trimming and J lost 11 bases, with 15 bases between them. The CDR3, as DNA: TGTGCCAGCACCCTGGCGGTGGGTCCACCCCTCCACTTT. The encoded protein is CASTLAVGPPLHF.